This T cell receptor beta chain came from a study of cytomegalovirus exposure and HLA in healthy donors. Study results and limitations: Analyzed later, most CMV-associated TCR beta chains appeared HLA-restricted.

This clone has only a few counts. The antigen remains undetermined. Germline V gene sequence: CDR1 MNHEY, CDR2 SVGAGI. Deletions cut 7 bases from V and 7 bases from J, with 22 bases between. The CDR3 has 15 residues. Primers for the PCR totalled 60 Vbeta and 13 Jbeta. Profiling relied on immunoSEQ multiplex PCR, and the TCRdb table lists in-frame clones only, not all of them. Of roughly 100,000 clones in the sample, about four fifths were seen once. The sequenced sample was PBMCs. The chain carries TRBV6-5 and TRBJ1-1; weak D call: TRBD1 (5 bases). The receptor's source is a woman between 18 and 29 years old in good health and CMV-seropositive. In nucleotides, the CDR3 is TGTGCCAGCATAAGTTTCTTGGGGCTAGCGGGTGAAGCTTTCTTT. Translated, it gives CASISFLGLAGEAFF.